This T cell receptor (beta chain) was identified in a study of blood T cell repertoires in COVID-19. Study-wide background: The study drew acute and convalescent COVID-19 samples from the United States, Italy and Spain. In each case, the material was cDNA or gDNA derived from T cells, B-cell-depleted T cells, or PBMCs.

The authors' processing: Estimated nucleated cell counts came from reference gene primer amplification. Sequenced by immunoSEQ multiplex PCR; TCRdb stores in-frame clones only, minus some. V, J and clone size are taken as reported in that table, and D and trimming were inferred from the DNA itself. Of some 45,000 clones in the sample, roughly 89% were seen once. The length of the CDR3 is 14 residues. CDR1 is MNHEY, CDR2 SVGAGI, per germline. V gave up 2 bases and J gave up 8 bases, with 10 bases separating them. The rearrangement uses TRBV6-5 and TRBJ1-6; no clear D gene. The sample taken for sequencing was peripheral blood. The sequence was collected from a man in his sixties or seventies with active COVID-19. The CDR3 coding sequence is TGTGCCAGCAGTTACCGCCGGGGAGATTCACCCCTCCACTTT. Its translation: CASSYRRGDSPLHF.